This T cell receptor beta chain appears in the sequencing data of a study of blood T cell repertoires in COVID-19. Per the study methods: Quantification of nucleated cells was approximated via reference gene primer amplification. Assay: immunoSEQ multiplex PCR; the TCRdb copy retains only in-frame clones and omits some. The DNA gave D and trimming, while V, J and clone size come from that table. The sample lists about 82,000 clones, 80% to 90% seen once, with 17% in the top ten. Germline CDR1 and CDR2: LNHDA and SQIVND (reference sequence). This CDR3 has 13 amino acids. V shed 5 bases and J 8 bases; nucleotides not matched to a gene: 8.

The material sequenced was peripheral blood. This sequence was found in a woman aged 55-70 years with acute or convalescent COVID-19. This rearrangement joins TRBV19 to TRBJ1-2; the match to TRBD1 covers 7 bases. This CDR3 reads CASSEQGPWGYTF. DNA for the CDR3: TGTGCCAGTAGTGAACAGGGGCCTTGGGGCTACACCTTC.